This TCR beta chain was identified during a study of OX40 agonist ivuxolimab in advanced cancers. Looked up from germline, CDR1 is GTSNPN and CDR2 is SVGIG (reference sequence). The CDR3 has 15 amino acids. V gave up 1 base and J gave up 3 bases; unmatched junction bases: 4. Assay used: immunoSEQ multiplex PCR; TCRdb lists only in-frame clones, some missing. The sample lists some 53,000 clones; 85% to 95% were seen once. Specimen: CD4+ or CD8+ T cells sorted from blood, collected in a trial of the OX40 agonist ivuxolimab. This chain joins TRBV30 and TRBJ2-7; 12 nucleotides line up with TRBD2. The TCR sequence derives from an adult with an advanced solid tumor such as melanoma, head and neck, liver or kidney cancer. In DNA form, the CDR3 reads TGTGCCTGGAGTGAACTGGGACTAGCGGGCTACGAGCAGTACTTC. Its protein product is CAWSELGLAGYEQYF.